This T cell receptor (beta chain) was captured by sequencing in a study of beta chain features in type 1 diabetes. Whole-study findings and limits: Comparison showed that naive, central memory and Treg TCRB repertoires appeared more similar among patients than among healthy donors. Resolution of whether HLA type affects TCRB rearrangement was not achieved here. Equally in patients and controls, shorter templates might have been favored by PCR.

CD45RO/CCR7/CD25/CD127/CD95/CD27 separated CD4+ naive, central memory, regulatory and stem cell-like memory cells by sorting. The CDR3 has 12 amino acids. Germline CDR1 and CDR2: GTSNPN and SVGIG (reference sequence). The study reverse transcribed the entire isolated RNA, so it sequenced expressed TCRB transcripts. The protocol was immunoSEQ multiplex PCR, while the TCRdb copy is restricted to in-frame clones and leaves out a portion. The sample includes about 450,000 clones, about an eighth of them seen just once. A note on this clone: Antigen unknown. A junction end diverges from the germline sequence, so it may reflect a read error.

The chain uses TRBV30 and TRBJ2-7, with D perhaps matching TRBD1 (6 bases). The sample was naive CD4+ T cells from blood. This TCR was recovered from a young woman in good health. The DNA for the CDR3 is TGCGCCGGGACAAGGGGCTCCTACGAGCAGTACTTC. Translated, it gives CAGTRGSYEQYF.